This TCR beta chain appears in the sequencing data of a study of T cells in Graves' hyperthyroidism and ophthalmopathy. Study conclusions and caveats: Clonotypes that were expanded in thyroid above 0.001 mostly appeared in blood too.

Source material for PBMCs was roughly 10 ml fresh peripheral blood. The investigators amplified TCR beta CDR3 regions from RNA transcripts. The HTBI primer set drove a first-round RT-PCR of the TCR CDR3. TCRdb ran MiXCR on the multiplex PCR reads and lists one entry per CDR3 protein. The sample has approximately 710,000 distinct CDR3 sequences, around a sixth seen once. Turning to this clonotype: Its cognate antigen is unknown.

The TCR originated in a man aged 50-59 years with Graves' hyperthyroidism. Material: blood.

The CDR3 is CSARDGLREGYSPLHF. CDR3 nucleotide sequence: TGCAGTGCTAGAGACGGACTTCGGGAGGGATATTCACCCCTCCACTTT. The V gene is TRBV20-1, the J gene TRBJ1-6; D gene unclear. The germline gives CDR1 DFQATT, CDR2 SNEGSKA (reference sequence). Trimming removed 0 bases at V and 8 bases at J, with 17 bases between. The CDR3 length is 16 residues.